The 17 T cell receptor beta chains reported below all come from one sample, sequenced in a study of shared clonotypes between healthy human individuals. TCRdb's table, derived via immunoSEQ multiplex PCR, lists solely in-frame clones and lacks some. The profile shows about 450,000 clones, about 76% of them singletons. The sequenced material came from PBMCs. The receptors shown here come from a woman aged 40 to 55 in good health. Some clones in this sample may be carry-over from other donors' samples.

The V and J genes are TRBV18 and TRBJ2-7; possible D gene TRBD1, 5 bases. The V and J ends lost 2 bases and 1 base respectively, with 12 bases between them. The V gene's germline CDR1 is KGHSH and CDR2 LQKENI. The CDR3 covers 15 residues. The chain's CDR3 is CASSPAQGHSYEQYF. DNA for the CDR3: TGTGCCAGCTCACCAGCCCAGGGCCATTCCTACGAGCAGTACTTC.

J is TRBJ2-6 and V is TRBV5-1; D may be TRBD1 (6 bases). Germline-derived CDR1 and CDR2 are SGHRS and YFSETQ. CDR3 size: 15 residues. V dropped 1 base and J dropped 1 base, with 6 bases sitting between them. CDR3 DNA sequence: TGCGCCAGCAGCTTGACAGGGTCTGGGGCCAACGTCCTGACTTTC. As protein: CASSLTGSGANVLTF.

V gene TRBV2 combines with J gene TRBJ1-1; 7 bases fit TRBD1. The CDR3 is 14 amino acids. Germline V CDR1 and CDR2: SNHLY, FYNNEI. V lost 6 bases, J lost 0 bases, and 4 bases stayed unmatched. The CDR3 DNA is TGTGCCAGCAGGACAGGGATCGTGAACACTGAAGCTTTCTTT. Translating gives CASRTGIVNTEAFF.

The gene calls are TRBV9 and TRBJ2-3; D might be TRBD1 or TRBD2, each matching 5 bases. V gave up 0 bases and J gave up 6 bases, with 14 bases separating them. The CDR3 contains 15 residues. Germline-derived CDR1 and CDR2 are SGDLS and YYNGEE. CDR3: CASSVETQGGDTQYF. DNA of the CDR3: TGTGCCAGCAGCGTAGAAACGCAGGGCGGGGATACGCAGTATTTT.

This clone was seen a single time. V gene TRBV2 combines with J gene TRBJ2-3; TRBD2 agrees at 10 bases. This CDR3 has 13 amino acids. Germline lookup yields CDR1 SNHLY and CDR2 FYNNEI. V gave up 7 bases and J gave up 5 bases; unmatched junction bases: 3. CDR3 nucleotide sequence: TGTGCCAGCACCCGACTAGCGGGAGATACGCAGTATTTT. It codes for CASTRLAGDTQYF. Filled out from reference TRBV2 and TRBJ2-3, the complete variable domain reads EPEVTQTPSHQVTQMGQEVILRCVPISNHLYFYWYRQILGQKVEFLVSFYNNEISEKSEIFDDQFSVERPDGSNFTLKIRSTKLEDSAMYFCASTRLAGDTQYFGPGTRLTVL.

The gene calls are TRBV6-5 and TRBJ1-4, with D hard to call. Trimming removed 6 bases from V and 4 bases from J, with 12 bases in between. This CDR3 contains 14 residues. The V gene's germline CDR1 is MNHEY and CDR2 SVGAGI. The CDR3, as DNA: TGTGCCAGCAGCTCCGGGGTTCTTAATGAAAAACTGTTTTTT. Translation gives CASSSGVLNEKLFF.

This chain connects TRBV5-6 to TRBJ2-7; 10 nucleotides match TRBD1. Germline loops: CDR1 SGHDT, CDR2 YYEEEE. J gave up 9 bases and V 3 bases, and 15 bases lay outside the gene matches. The CDR3 spans 16 residues. The CDR3 DNA reads as TGTGCCAGCAGCTCCCTGGGGACAGGGGTCTCCTATGTGCAGTACTTC. It specifies CASSSLGTGVSYVQYF.

This chain connects TRBV15 to TRBJ2-2, with TRBD1 matching 8 bases. Germline CDR1 is LNHNV and CDR2 is YYDKDF (reference sequence). The V segment lost 3 bases and the J segment 7 bases; nucleotides outside the gene matches: 10. The CDR3 contains 16 residues. The DNA for the CDR3 is TGTGCCACCAGCAGTCACCCAGGGGGCAGGAGCGGGGAGCTGTTTTTT. Translated: CATSSHPGGRSGELFF. The full variable domain, rest sourced from reference TRBV15 and TRBJ2-2, is DAMVIQNPRYQVTQFGKPVTLSCSQTLNHNVMYWYQQKSSQAPKLLFHYYDKDFNNEADTPDNFQSRRPNTSFCFLDIRSPGLGDTAMYLCATSSHPGGRSGELFFGEGSRLTVL.

This CDR3 reads CASSATAYSNQPQHF. Written as DNA, the CDR3 is TGTGCCAGCAGTGCCACAGCCTATAGCAATCAGCCCCAGCATTTT. The gene calls are TRBV27 and TRBJ1-5; D gene uncertain. Germline CDR1 reads MNHEY; CDR2 reads SMNVEV (reference sequence). Trimming left V 5 bases short and J 0 bases short, with 11 bases between. This CDR3 comprises 15 residues.

The chain has TRBV10-2 and TRBJ1-5; TRBD1 might be the D (5 bases). The V end was cut by 7 bases, the J end by 7 bases, with 14 bases between. Germline V gene sequence: CDR1 WSHSY, CDR2 SAAADI. The CDR3 consists of 13 residues. The CDR3 sequence is CASMTRDGQPQHF. CDR3 DNA sequence: TGCGCCAGCATGACCAGGGATGGCCAGCCCCAGCATTTT.

J is TRBJ1-2 and V is TRBV19, with D possibly TRBD1 on 5 matching bases. Germline lookup yields CDR1 LNHDA and CDR2 SQIVND (reference sequence). The V gene lost 5 bases and the J gene lost 4 bases, with 14 bases spanning the gap. This CDR3 is built from 14 residues. The CDR3 protein is CASSPTRDGYGYTF. In DNA, the CDR3 is TGTGCCAGTAGTCCAACCAGGGATGGCTATGGCTACACCTTC.

This clone has just a few counts. The rearrangement joins TRBV7-9 to TRBJ1-5, with a weak D call TRBD1 (6 bases). The CDR3 has 15 amino acids. The V gene lost 5 bases and the J gene lost 5 bases, with 16 bases spanning the gap. CDR1 is SEHNR and CDR2 is FQNEAQ in the germline V gene (reference sequence). CDR3 bases: TGTGCCAGCAGCCAAGATGAGGGGGGCCATCAGCCCCAGCATTTT. It is translated as CASSQDEGGHQPQHF.

V usage is TRBV7-9 and J usage is TRBJ2-2; TRBD2 matches 10 bases. J lost 8 bases, V lost 3 bases, and 12 bases had no gene match. This CDR3 is built from 17 residues. Germline V CDR1 and CDR2: SEHNR, FQNEAQ (reference sequence). CDR3 sequence (DNA): TGTGCCAGCAGCTTCCAACCGGGACTAGCGTGGACGGGGGAGCTGTTTTTT. Residues: CASSFQPGLAWTGELFF.

The rearrangement uses TRBV19 and TRBJ2-1, with D possibly TRBD2 on 5 matching bases. V gave up 6 bases and J gave up 2 bases, with 5 bases separating them. Germline V gene sequence: CDR1 LNHDA, CDR2 SQIVND (reference sequence). The CDR3 runs to 12 residues. The CDR3 DNA is TGTGCCAGTAGCGGGGCCTACAATGAGCAGTTCTTC. Translated: CASSGAYNEQFF. The whole variable domain, remainder taken from reference TRBV19 and TRBJ2-1, is DGGITQSPKYLFRKEGQNVTLSCEQNLNHDAMYWYRQDPGQGLRLIYYSQIVNDFQKGDIAEGYSVSREKKESFPLTVTSAQKNPTAFYLCASSGAYNEQFFGPGTRLTVL.

The rearrangement links TRBV5-1 to TRBJ2-1; no definite D call. CDR3 length: 14 amino acids. The germline V and J ends were trimmed by 0 bases and 6 bases, with 10 bases remaining between them. Germline V gene data show CDR1 as SGHRS and CDR2 as YFSETQ. CDR3: CASSLGQTGNEQFF. CDR3 sequence (DNA): TGCGCCAGCAGCTTGGGGCAGACTGGCAATGAGCAGTTCTTC.

The chain employs TRBV7-2 and TRBJ2-5; 7 nucleotides line up with TRBD1. The CDR3 is made up of 15 amino acids. The germline CDR1 and CDR2 sequences are SGHTA and FQGNSA. V lost 1 base, J lost 2 bases, and 4 bases stayed unmatched. CDR3 in amino acids: CASSLVTGSQETQYF. The CDR3, as DNA: TGTGCCAGCAGCTTAGTGACAGGGTCGCAAGAGACCCAGTACTTC.

The chain employs TRBV25-1 and TRBJ1-2; D is perhaps TRBD1 (5 bases). Trimming cost V 2 bases and J 2 bases, with 9 bases left between them. The CDR3 runs 14 residues. Germline CDR1 is MGHDK and CDR2 is SYGVNS. CDR3 residues: CASSERGINYGYTF. For the CDR3, the DNA is TGTGCCAGCAGTGAAAGGGGAATCAACTATGGCTACACCTTC.